The rows below give T cell receptor beta chains drawn from one sample of a study of cytomegalovirus exposure and HLA in healthy donors. Generated by immunoSEQ multiplex PCR, the TCRdb table keeps only in-frame clones and is missing some. The data show more than 200,000 clones, about three quarters seen once. The sample comprised PBMCs. These receptor sequences come from a man aged 18 to 29 in good health and CMV-seronegative. Both conserved end residues are trimmed from each CDR3.

v_gene	j_gene	CDR3aa
TRBV18	TRBJ2-2	ASSPRTSDDTGELF
TRBV5-6	TRBJ1-2	ASSLVWGGMVDGYT
TRBV14	TRBJ1-2	ASSQDNAGGLNGYT
TRBV5-1	TRBJ2-7	ASSPGGVAASYEQY
TRBV10-3	TRBJ2-5	AISSSGQATQY
TRBV5-6	TRBJ1-1	ASSTLTENTEAF
TRBV13	TRBJ2-1	ASSSTSPYNEQF
TRBV6-5	TRBJ1-1	ASSYGDISGTEAF
TRBV2	TRBJ1-5	ASSWTDSNQPQH
TRBV30	TRBJ2-3	AWSGEGTQY
TRBV5-6	TRBJ2-7	ASSHSTSSYEQY
TRBV15	TRBJ2-1	ATSRDLSANEQF
TRBV11-3	TRBJ2-7	ASSPDEAQGSSLYEQY
TRBV7-8	TRBJ2-2	ASSLPSGGRTGNTGELF
TRBV29-1	TRBJ2-3	SARLAKGTDTQY
TRBV18	TRBJ2-2	ASSPGQTGELF
TRBV6-5	TRBJ2-5	ASRSPTSGLVAQY
TRBV18	TRBJ2-2	ASSPTGSGELF
TRBV5-1	TRBJ2-5	ASLRAGGLQETQY
TRBV18	TRBJ1-1	ASVRDRDLTEAF
TRBV11-2	TRBJ2-4	ASSSPRTLKGNIQY
TRBV25-1	TRBJ1-1	ASSPPTAMNTEAF
TRBV6-5	TRBJ1-1	ASSPKISITEAF
TRBV7-9	TRBJ2-3	ASSIGDTQY
TRBV20-1	TRBJ1-1	SPASGTEAF
TRBV6-5	TRBJ2-1	ASSYGGTGGYNEQF
TRBV5-1	TRBJ2-7	ASSLTRLAGNNEQY
TRBV9	TRBJ2-2	ASSLDGGEGRSGELF
TRBV6-1	TRBJ1-4	ASSLGQGGEKLF
TRBV1	TRBJ2-5	TSSSGLAGFQETQY
TRBV28	TRBJ1-1	ASSLGSSRGEAF
TRBV30	TRBJ2-7	AWDRDGSSYEQY
TRBV5-5	TRBJ1-2	ASSLGRVAYGYT
TRBV18	TRBJ1-1	ASSPPAGLTRNEAF
TRBV29-1	.	SVEGPGQENYEQY
TRBV4-1	TRBJ1-2	ASSQPTGRNYGYT
TRBV5-1	TRBJ2-5	ASSHGLAGVVKY
TRBV23-1	TRBJ2-7	ASSQGKGFMFYEQY
TRBV4-1	TRBJ2-1	ASSQEASGGYEQF
TRBV7-2	TRBJ2-5	ASSLARWLTDRQGGETQY
TRBV5-6	TRBJ2-1	ASSLDEVRLSYNEQF
TRBV7-3	TRBJ1-3	ASSLGSSGNTIY
TRBV9	TRBJ1-1	ATSRGGNTEAF
TRBV9	TRBJ1-1	ASSAGQGVTEAF
TRBV5-1	TRBJ1-5	ASSPGQSNQPQH
TRBV5-1	TRBJ1-3	ASSPGQGRYSGNTIY
TRBV25-1	TRBJ2-3	ASSRGGADTQY
TRBV6-6	TRBJ2-5	ASSLSSGGRQETQY